The 20 T cell receptor beta chains below all came from one sample that was sequenced in a study of neoadjuvant nivolumab and ipilimumab in lung cancer. Data came from immunoSEQ multiplex PCR; TCRdb stores just in-frame clones and leaves some out. The sample has 30,000 or so clones; approximately 86% are singletons. The sample was tumor tissue, taken after neoadjuvant nivolumab, alone or with ipilimumab, at or shortly before surgery. The receptors stem from an adult with non-small cell lung cancer.

The V call is TRBV5-1, the J call TRBJ2-2; TRBD2 agrees at 7 bases. Germline V gene sequence: CDR1 SGHRS, CDR2 YFSETQ. This CDR3 spans 16 amino acids. With 4 bases clipped from V and 4 bases from J, the junction kept 10 bases outside the gene matches. This CDR3 is CASSTEHLAVTGELFF. CDR3 DNA: TGCGCCAGCAGCACCGAACATCTAGCGGTCACCGGGGAGCTGTTTTTT.

The chain employs TRBV27 and TRBJ2-7; tentatively, D is TRBD2 (5 bases). CDR3 length equals 16 residues. Looked up from germline, CDR1 is MNHEY and CDR2 is SMNVEV (reference sequence). Trimming pared 2 bases from V and 2 bases from J, leaving 16 bases between. CDR3 nucleotides: TGTGCCAGCAGTTTAAGGTATAGGACTTCCCCCTACGAGCAGTACTTC. The encoded protein is CASSLRYRTSPYEQYF.

V is TRBV19 and J is TRBJ1-4; unclear D gene. The germline V and J ends were trimmed by 4 bases and 0 bases, with 9 bases remaining between them. The CDR3 contains 15 residues. Germline V lookup: CDR1 LNHDA, CDR2 SQIVND (reference sequence). DNA for the CDR3: TGTGCCAGTAGTACCCTTACCTCAACTAATGAAAAACTGTTTTTT. Translating gives CASSTLTSTNEKLFF.

In this sample, this clone turned up once. The V gene is TRBV5-4, the J gene TRBJ1-1, with TRBD1 as a possible D gene (5 bases). V lost 2 bases and J 4 bases, leaving 6 bases between the germline ends. Germline V gives CDR1 SGHNT, CDR2 YYREEE (reference sequence). The CDR3 has 12 residues. The CDR3 nucleotides are TGTGCCAGCAGCTTTGGGGGCACTGAAGCTTTCTTT. Translation: CASSFGGTEAFF. Complete variable domain (other parts from reference TRBV5-4 and TRBJ1-1): ETGVTQSPTHLIKTRGQQVTLRCSSQSGHNTVSWYQQALGQGPQFIFQYYREEENGRGNFPPRFSGLQFPNYSSELNVNALELDDSALYLCASSFGGTEAFFGQGTRLTVV.

This clone was counted a few times. This sequence joins TRBV27 and TRBJ2-5; maybe TRBD1 (6 bases). The CDR3 runs 13 residues. The germline V and J ends were trimmed by 2 bases and 5 bases, with 9 bases remaining between them. The V gene's germline CDR1 is MNHEY and CDR2 SMNVEV (reference sequence). The CDR3 loop is CASSLQGHETQYF. The CDR3 bases are TGTGCCAGCAGTTTACAGGGGCACGAGACCCAGTACTTC.

This clone is a singleton in its sample. The CDR3 nucleotides read TGTGCCAGCAGTCTGAGAGGCCGGGCGGGGGGGACAGATACGCAGTATTTT. This encodes CASSLRGRAGGTDTQYF. The V and J genes are TRBV2 and TRBJ2-3, with 9 nucleotides matching TRBD2. J gave up 3 bases and V 5 bases, and 12 bases lay outside the gene matches. The V gene's germline CDR1 is SNHLY and CDR2 FYNNEI. This CDR3 has 17 residues.

V usage is TRBV18 and J usage is TRBJ1-1; D is unclear. The germline V gene encodes CDR1 KGHSH and CDR2 LQKENI. The CDR3 has 15 amino acids. Trimming shortened V by 3 bases and J by 4 bases, and 15 bases separated the two germline ends. The DNA of the CDR3 is TGTGCCAGCTCACCTCTGACCCTTTCGGGCACTGAAGCTTTCTTT. As protein: CASSPLTLSGTEAFF.

The V gene is TRBV5-4, the J gene TRBJ1-1, with no clear D. The CDR3 length is 12 residues. Trimming removed 1 base at V and 8 bases at J, with 9 bases between. In germline, CDR1 is SGHNT, CDR2 YYREEE (reference sequence). The CDR3 DNA sequence: TGTGCCAGCAGCTTGAGCCTGACGGAAGCTTTCTTT. It translates to CASSLSLTEAFF.

This chain connects TRBV9 to TRBJ2-3; no clear D. Between the trimmed V and J ends, which lost 5 bases and 5 bases, there was a span of 9 bases. From germline, CDR1 is SGDLS and CDR2 YYNGEE. The CDR3 length is 12 residues. The CDR3 DNA reads as TGTGCCAGCAGTATGCAAGGAGATACGCAGTATTTT. Amino acid sequence: CASSMQGDTQYF.

The J gene is TRBJ1-5, the V gene TRBV30; no reliable D call. Trimming took off 0 bases at V and 4 bases at J, with 10 bases between the two ends. The V gene's germline CDR1 is GTSNPN and CDR2 SVGIG (reference sequence). The CDR3 is 14 amino acids. CDR3 bases: TGTGCCTGGAGTGTTGGCCCCCTGAATCAGCCCCAGCATTTT. Protein: CAWSVGPLNQPQHF.

CDR3 in amino acids: CAITPGPGELFF. DNA of the CDR3: TGTGCCATCACCCCAGGGCCCGGGGAGCTGTTTTTT. This chain uses TRBV10-3 with TRBJ2-2, with D possibly matching TRBD1 (5 bases). Trimming removed 7 bases at V and 6 bases at J, with 9 bases between. Germline V gene sequence: CDR1 ENHRY, CDR2 SYGVKD. CDR3 size: 12 residues.

V is TRBV5-1 and J is TRBJ2-3; 7 bases match TRBD1. Losses at the gene ends were 2 bases for V and 3 bases for J; bases not matched to a gene: 12. Germline V gives CDR1 SGHRS, CDR2 YFSETQ. The CDR3 has 17 amino acids. The CDR3 nucleotides are TGCGCCAGCAGCTTAACTGTAACAGGGGCCGGGACAGATACGCAGTATTTT. Protein product: CASSLTVTGAGTDTQYF.

The chain uses TRBV7-9 and TRBJ1-3, with a weak D call TRBD1 (6 bases). CDR1 and CDR2 (germline): SEHNR, FQNEAQ (reference sequence). CDR3 size: 15 residues. Deletions cut 4 bases from V and 0 bases from J, with 10 bases between. As DNA, the CDR3 is TGTGCCAGCAGCTCTCGGGACATCTCTGGAAACACCATATATTTT. The encoded protein is CASSSRDISGNTIYF.

The chain uses TRBV18 and TRBJ2-2, with 9 positions matching TRBD2. The CDR3 runs to 18 residues. Germline loops: CDR1 KGHSH, CDR2 LQKENI. Unmatched junction bases numbered 5, after V lost 0 bases and J lost 0 bases. CDR3 sequence reads: CASSPPGLAVANTGELFF. The CDR3 nucleotides are TGTGCCAGCTCACCACCGGGACTAGCCGTCGCGAACACCGGGGAGCTGTTTTTT. Full variable domain (remainder filled in from reference TRBV18 and TRBJ2-2): NAGVMQNPRHLVRRRGQEARLRCSPMKGHSHVYWYRQLPEEGLKFMVYLQKENIIDESGMPKERFSAEFPKEGPSILRIQQVVRGDSAAYFCASSPPGLAVANTGELFFGEGSRLTVL.

The chain has TRBV19 and TRBJ1-1; D perhaps matches TRBD1 (6 bases). Germline CDR1 LNHDA, CDR2 SQIVND (reference sequence). Trimming removed 5 bases at V and 4 bases at J, with 23 bases between. The CDR3 sequence is 17 residues long. For the CDR3, the DNA is TGTGCCAGTAGTGGAGGAGGTAAGGGGGTCAAGTTCACTGAAGCTTTCTTT. It codes for CASSGGGKGVKFTEAFF.

The chain recombines TRBV1 with TRBJ2-7. TRBV1 is assigned pseudogene status. The CDR3 is 15 residues long. CDR3 in DNA: TGCACCAGCAGCCGGGGCGGGCTTAGCTCCTACGAGCAGTACTTC. Encoded protein: CTSSRGGLSSYEQYF.

This clone turned up a few times. The CDR3 nucleotides read TGTGCCAGCAGCCAAGGGTCCGGGATAACCTACGAGCAGTACTTC. This gives the protein CASSQGSGITYEQYF. V usage is TRBV4-2 and J usage is TRBJ2-7, with D possibly being TRBD2 (5 bases). Per the germline V gene, CDR1 is LGHNA and CDR2 is YNFKEQ. Trimming left V 1 base short and J 2 bases short, with 12 bases between. The CDR3 sequence is 15 residues long.

CDR3 sequence reads: CAWSIQGDQPQHF. For the CDR3, the DNA is TGTGCCTGGAGTATACAGGGTGATCAGCCCCAGCATTTT. The chain couples TRBV30 to TRBJ1-5; tentative D call: TRBD1 (6 bases). CDR1 is GTSNPN and CDR2 is SVGIG in the germline V gene (reference sequence). This CDR3 has 13 amino acids. V lost 2 bases and J 5 bases, leaving 10 bases between the germline ends. Drawing the rest from reference TRBV30 and TRBJ1-5, the complete variable domain is SQTIHQWPATLVQPVGSPLSLECTVEGTSNPNLYWYRQAAGRGLQLLFYSVGIGQISSEVPQNLSASRPQDRQFILSSKKLLLSDSGFYLCAWSIQGDQPQHFGDGTRLSIL.

Points on this clone: A read error may produce the germline difference seen at one junction end. The CDR3 is CASSSAQEGDYEQYF. CDR3 nucleotide sequence: TGTGCCAGCAGTTCAGCACAGGAGGGGGACTACGAGCAGTACTTT. V gene TRBV6-5 combines with J gene TRBJ2-7; possibly TRBD2 for D (7 bases). Germline V CDR1 and CDR2: MNHEY, SVGAGI. The CDR3 extends over 15 amino acids.

V and J are TRBV5-1 and TRBJ1-3; D ambiguous. This CDR3 region has 15 residues. The germline gives CDR1 SGHRS, CDR2 YFSETQ. V was shortened by 1 base and J by 0 bases, with 8 bases between the two germline ends. CDR3 coding DNA: TGCGCCAGCAGCTTGTCCGGAAACTCTGGAAACACCATATATTTT. Protein sequence: CASSLSGNSGNTIYF.